Sequencing of this T cell receptor (beta chain) was carried out in a study of T cells after yellow fever vaccination (dated by TCRdb to the late 2010s). Some background on the complete study: Libraries from fractions with low cell numbers were prepared with the SMART-Seq v4 Ultra Low Input RNA kit. Blood was drawn at multiple timepoints before and after primary and secondary immunization, with bulk PBMC replicates and cell subsets isolated. To follow T-cell clones before and after both primary and booster YFV17D yellow fever vaccination, bulk TCR alpha and beta repertoires underwent longitudinal sequencing. The cohort comprised two healthy male donors, one aged 18 to 30 and one aged 30 to 39 years.

Of note for this clonotype: Its specific antigen is unknown. No base quality information exists; no much larger clone differs at one position.

Overall study results and their limits: A small share of clonotypes occurred in both CD4 and CD8 compartments, likely arising from convergent recombination. Compared with the primary T-cell response, the secondary T-cell response was weaker but faster, peaking on day 5 rather than day 15. Computational filtering was required because FACS-sorted repertoires could contain abundant contaminating clonotypes from the bulk population. Because the study included only two donors, the extent to which the findings can be generalized is limited. After the booster, most of the clones that had expanded following primary vaccination were detected again (96% of CD4 and around 87% of CD8), which suggests that memory was broadly maintained.

TCRdb records Illumina NovaSeq 6000 as the sequencer. TCR cDNA was made using 5'RACE template switching, a step that added a universal primer site and unique molecular identifiers. Priming for cDNA synthesis came from both the TCR alpha and TCR beta constant segments. Libraries were amplified in two PCR steps, with sample barcodes and sequencing adapters added in the second step. Sequencing of the libraries was done on either Illumina HiSeq 2500 (2x100 bp) or NovaSeq (2x150 bp). For the original study's pipeline: Demultiplexing of reads and collapsing into UMI consensus sequences were performed with MIGEC, and V(D)J alignment was carried out with MiXCR. Using edgeR on replicate PBMC samples, clonotypes were called vaccine-responding if FDR was below 0.01 and the log2 fold change was above 5 up to day 15. CD4 or CD8 identity was assigned to each bulk clonotype according to whether the clonotype was present at higher abundance in the sequenced CD4 repertoire or the sequenced CD8 repertoire. Clones were called with MiXCR by TCRdb after fastp trimmed the public reads at Q25, and only in-frame beta chains were retained. Here each entry gathers all rows of one CDR3 protein and keeps the most common genes and DNA. V and J calls and clone size were set by TCRdb, not the authors. The sample records approximately 260,000 distinct CDR3 sequences, roughly 5% of which are singletons. The top ten clonotypes cover roughly 3.4% of the sample.

V loses 5 bases of germline sequence and J loses 4 bases, and the interval between the two ends is 12 bases. Based on the germline V gene (reference sequence), the CDR1 and CDR2 sequences are MNHNY and SVGAGI. The CDR3 contains 14 residues, cysteine and phenylalanine counted. The kept DNA is CDR3 alone, 42 bases in frame from the first base. The sample's treatment or condition label, decoded: live attenuated yellow fever vaccine strain. A standard Ficoll-Paque protocol was used to isolate PBMCs from peripheral blood. Dynabeads CD4 and CD8 positive selection kits were used to isolate CD4 and CD8 T-cell fractions. TriZol was used to extract RNA from bulk PBMCs, from CD4 and CD8 fractions, and from dextramer-positive and dextramer-negative fractions.

The sample was CD4+ T cells sorted from PBMCs, taken on the day of the yellow fever booster vaccination. The chain was built from TRBV6-6 and TRBJ1-3; TRBD1 might be the D gene, on 5 matching bases. This sequence was found in a man in his late teens or twenties who received the YFV17D yellow fever vaccine. The CDR3 in this case is CASSGTAGGNTIYF. The DNA sequence is TGTGCCAGCAGTGGGACCGCGGGAGGAAACACCATATATTTT.